This T cell receptor (beta chain) is from a study of T cells in Graves' hyperthyroidism and ophthalmopathy. RNA transcripts provided the source from which TCR beta CDR3 regions were amplified. The HTBI primer set served for first-round RT-PCR of the TCR CDR3. TCRdb re-analysed the multiplex PCR reads in MiXCR, keeping a single row per CDR3 protein. The sample holds around 280,000 distinct CDR3 sequences; 10% to 15% are singletons and the top ten take roughly 8.5%. Study results and limitations: In blood, most of the thyroid clonotypes expanded above 0.001 were also present.

This CDR3 has 14 amino acids. CDR1 is KGHDR and CDR2 is SFDVKD in the germline V gene. V dropped 4 bases and J dropped 2 bases, with 11 bases sitting between them. The table lists this clonotype with many counts. Its antigen remains unknown. The origin of this receptor is a woman in her twenties or thirties with Graves' hyperthyroidism that later progressed to Graves' ophthalmopathy. The rearrangement links TRBV24-1 to TRBJ2-7; D is undetermined. The material sequenced was blood. The CDR3 region is CATSDARETYEQYF. The CDR3 nucleotides are TGTGCCACCAGTGACGCCAGAGAGACCTACGAGCAGTACTTC.